These T cell receptor beta chains were read from a single sample in a study of CD8 T cells in ankylosing spondylitis. TCRdb reprocessed the 5' RACE reads via MiXCR and lists one record per CDR3 protein. This table has just over 350,000 distinct CDR3 sequences, 20% to 25% appearing once. Sequencing used blood, either unsorted or a sorted T cell fraction (not recorded which). These TCRs come from a male donor with ankylosing spondylitis or in good health (not recorded which). Both conserved end residues are part of each CDR3. The D gene is left open where the match is weak. Size is stated for part of the rows, as once, few or many counts, or as a class when the clone is expanded.

>NA|NA|TRBV20-1|TRBJ2-7
CSARETSYEQYF
TGCAGTGCTAGGGAGACATCCTACGAGCAGTACTTC
>NA|NA|TRBV27|TRBJ2-7
CASSLDRSGLSYEQYF
TGTGCCAGCAGTTTAGATAGGTCAGGTCTTTCCTACGAGCAGTACTTC
>NA|few|TRBV5-1|TRBJ2-5
CASSFVESLVQETQYF
TGCGCCAGCAGCTTTGTGGAATCACTAGTTCAAGAGACCCAGTACTTC
>TRBD1|NA|TRBV11-2|TRBJ2-1
CASSLPPGQGYNEQFF
TGTGCCAGCAGCTTACCCCCGGGACAGGGCTACAATGAGCAGTTCTTC
>NA|few|TRBV3-1|TRBJ2-7
CASSQDLDGNEQYF
TGTGCCAGCAGCCAAGATCTCGACGGAAACGAGCAGTACTTC
>TRBD1|NA|TRBV7-9|TRBJ2-6
CASSSPADRAGANVLTF
TGTGCCAGCAGCTCGCCGGCTGACAGGGCTGGGGCCAACGTCCTGACTTTC
>NA|NA|TRBV5-6|TRBJ2-5
CASSLVASLQETQYF
TGTGCCAGCAGCTTGGTGGCTAGCCTCCAAGAGACCCAGTACTTC
>NA|NA|TRBV5-5|TRBJ2-1
CASLPWISNEQFF
TGTGCCAGCCTCCCTTGGATTTCCAATGAGCAGTTCTTC
>NA|few|TRBV10-3|TRBJ2-3
CATSPGGTDTQYF
TGTGCCACTTCACCAGGGGGCACAGATACGCAGTATTTT
>NA|NA|TRBV15|TRBJ2-2
CATSRGGLDTGELFF
TGTGCCACCAGCAGGGGGGGATTAGACACCGGGGAGCTGTTTTTT
>TRBD1|NA|TRBV9|TRBJ2-4
CASSVDRVGHIQYF
TGTGCCAGCAGCGTCGACAGGGTAGGGCACATTCAGTACTTC
>TRBD1|NA|TRBV29-1|TRBJ2-7
CSVAGTGMSYEQYF
TGCAGCGTTGCCGGGACAGGGATGAGCTACGAGCAGTACTTC
>NA|few|TRBV6-1|TRBJ2-7
CASSERTGSSYEQYF
TGTGCCAGCAGTGAACGGACGGGGAGCTCCTACGAGCAGTACTTC
>NA|many|TRBV7-9|TRBJ1-1
CASSLEEAFF
TGTGCCAGCAGCCTGGAGGAAGCTTTCTTT
>NA|NA|TRBV7-9|TRBJ2-3
CASSATSGDTQYF
TGTGCCAGCAGCGCCACCTCGGGAGATACGCAGTATTTT
>TRBD2|few|TRBV29-1|TRBJ2-3
CSVEGERGRSTDTQYF
TGCAGCGTTGAAGGTGAGCGGGGCAGAAGCACAGATACGCAGTATTTT
>NA|NA|TRBV12-3/TRBV12-4|TRBJ2-5
CASSPRGGRQGQETQYF
TGTGCCAGCAGTCCCCGGGGGGGCCGACAGGGTCAAGAGACCCAGTACTTC
>NA|NA|TRBV9|TRBJ2-7
CASSPSTAGNPYEQYF
TGTGCCAGCAGTCCTTCAACCGCGGGCAACCCCTACGAGCAGTACTTC
>NA|NA|TRBV28|TRBJ2-5
CASSWDRSSDKPNQETQYF
TGTGCCAGCAGTTGGGACCGCTCATCGGACAAGCCAAACCAAGAGACCCAGTACTTC
>TRBD1|NA|TRBV9|TRBJ2-2
CASSDRGKAGELFF
TGTGCCAGCAGCGACAGGGGAAAGGCCGGGGAGCTGTTTTTT
>TRBD1|few|TRBV4-1|TRBJ2-2
CASSQGQGVDTGELFF
TGCGCCAGCAGCCAGGGACAGGGGGTGGACACCGGGGAGCTGTTTTTT
>NA|many|TRBV29-1|TRBJ1-5
CSVEEGGIRGMTQPQHF
TGCAGCGTTGAAGAGGGGGGAATTCGGGGGATGACTCAGCCCCAGCATTTT